A selection of T cell receptor beta chains follows, all from one sample in a study of T cells in Graves' hyperthyroidism and ophthalmopathy. MiXCR was run by TCRdb on the multiplex PCR reads, yielding one entry per CDR3 protein. The sample holds about 130,000 distinct CDR3 sequences, around 21% seen once. The material sequenced was blood. The receptors here all came from a woman in her 50s with Graves' hyperthyroidism that later progressed to Graves' ophthalmopathy. Both conserved end residues are part of each CDR3. The D gene is left open where the match is weak. Some rows have no size entry. The others give once, few or many, or a class for an expanded clone.

TRBJ1-6 NA many TRBV12-3/TRBV12-4 TGTGCCAGCAGGAGGGGGTTAGGGTGGGCTTCACCCCTCCACTTT CASRRGLGWASPLHF
TRBJ2-7 NA few TRBV20-1 TGCAGTGCTAGGAAAGAGTATGAGCAGTACTTC CSARKEYEQYF
TRBJ2-7 NA many TRBV7-2 TGTGCCAGCAGCTTAGGTCCAGGTTCCTCCTACGAGCAGTACTTC CASSLGPGSSYEQYF
TRBJ2-3 NA many TRBV2 TGTGCCAGCAGAACCACAGATACGCAGTATTTT CASRTTDTQYF
TRBJ2-4 TRBD1 NA TRBV20-1 TGCAGTGCTAGAGTGGTTGGCAGGGGGCATTCCATTCAGTACTTC CSARVVGRGHSIQYF
TRBJ1-1 NA NA TRBV15 TGTGCCACCAGCACCAGGACAGTTAACACTGAAGCTTTCTTT CATSTRTVNTEAFF
TRBJ2-2 NA many TRBV2 TGTGCCAGCAGTGGTGGTAGCGGCAACACCGGGGAGCTGTTTTTT CASSGGSGNTGELFF
TRBJ2-1 NA many TRBV28 TGTGCCAGCGCTAAAGGCGGCCTGGCATACAATGAGCAGTTCTTC CASAKGGLAYNEQFF
TRBJ2-7 NA few TRBV19 TGTGCCAGTAGTATTGGATCCGGCTACGAGCAGTACTTC CASSIGSGYEQYF
TRBJ2-2 TRBD2 few TRBV12-3/TRBV12-4 TGTGCCAGCAGTTTAAGCGGGGCGAACACCGGGGAGCTGTTTTTT CASSLSGANTGELFF
TRBJ2-5 TRBD1 NA TRBV5-1 TGCGCCAGCAGCTGGGGACAGGGCCCACCCGTAGAGACCCAGTACTTC CASSWGQGPPVETQYF
TRBJ1-2 TRBD1 NA TRBV19 TGTGCCAGTAGTTCCCGGGACAGACCTATTAACTATGGCTACACCTTC CASSSRDRPINYGYTF
TRBJ2-1 TRBD2 NA TRBV3-1 TGTGCCAGCAGCCAAGGACTAGCGGGAGGATTAGTGCAGTTCTTC CASSQGLAGGLVQFF
TRBJ1-2 TRBD1 NA TRBV7-6 TGTGCCAGCAGCAAGGAGAGGGGGCATAATGGCTACACCTTC CASSKERGHNGYTF
TRBJ1-5 NA many TRBV20-1 TGCAGTGCTAGAGATAGGAACAGGGAAACTCAGCCCCAGCATTTT CSARDRNRETQPQHF
TRBJ1-6 NA many TRBV11-2 TGTGCCAGCAGCTTAGAGTCATCGTGGCGGCTTCGGAATTCACCCCTCCACTTT CASSLESSWRLRNSPLHF
TRBJ1-4 TRBD1 NA TRBV5-1 TGCGCCAGCAGCTCGCTAACAGGGGTCGGTGAAAAACTGTTTTTT CASSSLTGVGEKLFF
TRBJ1-5 NA NA TRBV19 TGTGCCAGTAGGTTCCTTGGGGGTGGACAGCCCCAGCATTTT CASRFLGGGQPQHF
TRBJ2-1 TRBD2 many TRBV12-3/TRBV12-4 TGTGCCAGCAGTAAGACTAGCGGAATATACAATGAGCAGTTCTTC CASSKTSGIYNEQFF
TRBJ2-1 TRBD2 NA TRBV3-1 TGTGCCAGCAGCCAAGGGGTGGCGGGAGGGGAGTACAAGCCTGAGCAGTTCTTC CASSQGVAGGEYKPEQFF
TRBJ1-1 NA many TRBV28 TGTGCCAGCAGTCCATCAAGGCTAGGGGGGGGACAGAACACTGAAGCTTTCTTT CASSPSRLGGGQNTEAFF
TRBJ2-4 NA few TRBV20-1 TGCAGTGCTCCAAAAAACATTCAGTACTTC CSAPKNIQYF